The 32 T cell receptor beta chains below were found in one sample sequenced in a study of PD-1 blockade in mismatch repair-deficient tumors. Time point of the sample: 10-day in vitro stimulation with candidate neoantigen peptide 4. These receptors lack a known antigen. The protocol was immunoSEQ multiplex PCR, while the TCRdb copy is restricted to in-frame clones and leaves out a portion. The sample lists approximately 13,000 clones, roughly 84% occurring once. The sequencing used cells cultured in vitro, collected from a patient treated with pembrolizumab. These TCRs come from an adult with mismatch repair-deficient cancer.

The V call is TRBV4-2, the J call TRBJ2-7; 13 nucleotides line up with TRBD2. With 4 bases clipped from V and 7 bases from J, the junction kept 19 bases outside the gene matches. Germline-derived CDR1 and CDR2 are LGHNA and YNFKEQ. The CDR3 contains 19 residues. CDR3: CASSRGLAGESRFNDEQYF. DNA for the CDR3: TGTGCCAGCAGCCGAGGACTAGCGGGAGAAAGTAGGTTCAATGATGAGCAGTACTTC.

The chain recombines TRBV21-1 with TRBJ2-7; TRBD1, the table's D call, lacks a check against the DNA. TRBV21-1 is a listed pseudogene. The length of the CDR3 is 15 residues. In nucleotides, the CDR3 is TGTGCCAGCAGAAGCCGGGACAGGGGCCCCTACGAGCAGTACTTC. Translating gives CASRSRDRGPYEQYF.

The gene calls are TRBV4-3 and TRBJ1-2, with D hard to call. This CDR3 comprises 11 residues. V dropped 5 bases and J dropped 5 bases, with 6 bases sitting between them. Germline CDR1 LGHNA, CDR2 YSLEER. CDR3 nucleotide sequence: TGCGCCAGCAGCTATAGATATGGCTACACCTTC. As protein: CASSYRYGYTF.

The V and J genes are TRBV7-3 and TRBJ1-1; D uncertain. Germline CDR1 SGHTA, CDR2 FQGTGA. The CDR3 sequence is 13 residues long. V was clipped by 2 bases and J by 4 bases, with 8 bases between them. CDR3 nucleotide sequence: TGTGCCAGCAGCTTATACCGAGGCACTGAAGCTTTCTTT. Amino acids: CASSLYRGTEAFF.

This clone was found once. This rearrangement joins TRBV11-2 to TRBJ1-3; the D is unclear. V lost 8 bases, J lost 8 bases, and 16 bases lay in between. This CDR3 comprises 13 residues. Germline V gives CDR1 SGHAT, CDR2 FQNNGV. CDR3 DNA: TGTGCCAGCGCCCAGGCGCTCCGTGACACCATATATTTT. Its protein product is CASAQALRDTIYF. Filled out from reference TRBV11-2 and TRBJ1-3, the complete variable domain reads EAGVAQSPRYKIIEKRQSVAFWCNPISGHATLYWYQQILGQGPKLLIQFQNNGVVDDSQLPKDRFSAERLKGVDSTLKIQPAKLEDSAVYLCASAQALRDTIYFGEGSWLTVV.

The V call is TRBV5-5, the J call TRBJ1-1, with D tentatively TRBD1 (5 bases). V was cut by 2 bases and J by 3 bases, with 8 bases left in between. This CDR3 spans 13 amino acids. The V gene's germline CDR1 is SGHKS and CDR2 YYEKEE (reference sequence). The CDR3 DNA is TGTGCCAGCAGCTTAGACAGCTACACTGAAGCTTTCTTT. Protein: CASSLDSYTEAFF.

This chain connects TRBV6-4 to TRBJ2-3; 7 bases are a match to TRBD1. The length of the CDR3 is 16 residues. Germline-derived CDR1 and CDR2 are MRHNA and SNTAGT. The J segment lost 1 base and the V segment lost 0 bases, leaving 4 bases of the junction unmatched. The CDR3 coding sequence is TGTGCCAGCAGTGACTCGGTCCAGGGGGGCACAGATACGCAGTATTTT. Translating it yields CASSDSVQGGTDTQYF.

This chain uses TRBV9 with TRBJ1-4, with D unresolved. This CDR3 is 16 amino acids long. Per the germline V gene, CDR1 is SGDLS and CDR2 is YYNGEE. The ends were cut back, 0 bases at V and 2 bases at J, with 11 bases in the middle. This CDR3 reads CASSVDPRTTNEKLFF. For the CDR3, the DNA is TGTGCCAGCAGCGTAGATCCTAGGACTACTAATGAAAAACTGTTTTTT.

The genes are TRBV5-1 and TRBJ1-4; maybe TRBD1 (5 bases). V was pared by 0 bases and J by 4 bases, with 10 bases between. From germline, CDR1 is SGHRS and CDR2 YFSETQ. The CDR3 is made up of 15 amino acids. CDR3 region: CASSLVGGFNEKLFF. The CDR3 DNA follows: TGCGCCAGCAGCTTGGTGGGGGGGTTTAATGAAAAACTGTTTTTT.

The chain carries TRBV5-1 and TRBJ2-3; D might be TRBD1 or TRBD2, each matching 5 bases. This CDR3 region has 13 residues. Germline CDR1 and CDR2: SGHRS and YFSETQ. Deletions cut 6 bases from V and 3 bases from J, with 11 bases between. The CDR3 sequence: CASTREGTDTQYF. CDR3 DNA sequence: TGCGCCAGCACACGTGAGGGGACAGATACGCAGTATTTT.

The chain uses TRBV28 and TRBJ1-4; D remains unclear. The germline CDR1 and CDR2 sequences are MDHEN and SYDVKM. The CDR3 consists of 15 residues. V was cut by 2 bases and J by 4 bases, with 11 bases left in between. CDR3 protein: CASSLQGRSNEKLFF. DNA for the CDR3: TGTGCCAGCAGTTTACAAGGTCGGAGTAATGAAAAACTGTTTTTT.

The genes are TRBV19 and TRBJ2-7, with 8 bases matching TRBD1. Germline V lookup: CDR1 LNHDA, CDR2 SQIVND (reference sequence). The trim removed 6 bases at V and 0 bases at J, leaving 10 bases unmatched. The CDR3 runs 16 residues. The CDR3 is CASSPPRTGFSYEQYF. The DNA of the CDR3 is TGTGCCAGTAGCCCTCCGAGGACAGGGTTCTCCTACGAGCAGTACTTC.

The chain has TRBV2 and TRBJ2-1, with D unclear. CDR1 is SNHLY and CDR2 is FYNNEI in the germline V gene. This CDR3 is 13 amino acids long. V lost 7 bases to trimming and J lost 6 bases, with 13 bases between them. In nucleotides, the CDR3 is TGTGCCAGCATGGCCACGGGCCTCAATGAGCAGTTCTTC. Protein sequence: CASMATGLNEQFF.

This clone showed up just a few times. V and J are TRBV29-1 and TRBJ1-1; TRBD1 might be the D (6 bases). The CDR3 spans 11 residues. V lost 6 bases to trimming and J lost 4 bases, with 9 bases between them. CDR1 is SQVTM, CDR2 ANQGSEA, per germline. The DNA for the CDR3 is TGCAGCGTGGAACAGGGCACTGAAGCTTTCTTT. Translated: CSVEQGTEAFF.

The genes are TRBV13 and TRBJ2-2, with 12 bases fitting TRBD2. The CDR3 has 16 residues. Germline V gives CDR1 PRHDT, CDR2 FYEKMQ (reference sequence). V shed 8 bases, J shed 0 bases, and the junction held 4 bases outside the gene matches. CDR3: CASRLAGVANTGELFF. For the CDR3, the DNA is TGTGCCAGCCGACTAGCGGGAGTTGCGAACACCGGGGAGCTGTTTTTT.

The gene calls are TRBV5-1 and TRBJ1-4, with D uncertain. V lost 4 bases, J lost 4 bases, and 14 bases lay in between. Germline V lookup: CDR1 SGHRS, CDR2 YFSETQ. The CDR3 sequence is 15 residues long. The CDR3 sequence is CASSRRTGVNEKLFF. The CDR3 DNA follows: TGCGCCAGCAGCCGACGGACGGGAGTTAATGAAAAACTGTTTTTT.

By frequency in the sample, this clone is medium-sized (0.01 to 0.1%). V usage is TRBV27 and J usage is TRBJ1-2, with D perhaps matching TRBD1 (5 bases). V was cut by 5 bases and J by 7 bases, with 23 bases left in between. Germline V gene lookup returns CDR1 MNHEY and CDR2 SMNVEV (reference sequence). The CDR3 is made up of 16 amino acids. This CDR3 reads CASSPIGWGLLLGYTF. The CDR3 DNA follows: TGTGCCAGCAGTCCAATAGGGTGGGGACTCCTACTTGGCTACACCTTC.

The chain combines TRBV7-9 with TRBJ1-1, with D hard to call. CDR1 is SEHNR and CDR2 is FQNEAQ in the germline V gene (reference sequence). CDR3 length: 13 residues. The ends were cut back, 6 bases at V and 1 base at J, with 9 bases in the middle. CDR3: CASSLSSNTEAFF. The DNA of the CDR3 is TGTGCCAGCAGTCTTTCGTCGAACACTGAAGCTTTCTTT.

The rearrangement joins TRBV13 to TRBJ1-2, with D maybe TRBD1 (6 bases). The CDR3 consists of 16 residues. CDR1 and CDR2 from the germline V gene are PRHDT and FYEKMQ (reference sequence). Trimming shortened V by 0 bases and J by 4 bases, and 15 bases separated the two germline ends. Here the CDR3 reads CASSLGHAGGPYGYTF. The DNA of the CDR3 is TGTGCCAGCAGCTTAGGCCACGCGGGGGGCCCCTATGGCTACACCTTC. Drawing the rest from reference TRBV13 and TRBJ1-2, the complete variable domain is AAGVIQSPRHLIKEKRETATLKCYPIPRHDTVYWYQQGPGQDPQFLISFYEKMQSDKGSIPDRFSAQQFSDYHSELNMSSLELGDSALYFCASSLGHAGGPYGYTFGSGTRLTVV.

The genes are TRBV11-2 and TRBJ1-2; 8 nucleotides line up with TRBD1. J lost 4 bases, V lost 5 bases, and 12 bases had no gene match. In germline, CDR1 is SGHAT, CDR2 FQNNGV. This CDR3 region has 16 residues. In DNA, the CDR3 is TGTGCCAGCAGCCCGTTAGCAGGGGGCGCTTTCTATGGCTACACCTTC. Encoded protein: CASSPLAGGAFYGYTF.

V usage is TRBV27 and J usage is TRBJ2-1, with D hard to call. Trimming shortened V by 5 bases and J by 4 bases, and 12 bases separated the two germline ends. Per the germline V gene, CDR1 is MNHEY and CDR2 is SMNVEV (reference sequence). The CDR3 sequence is 14 residues long. As DNA, the CDR3 is TGTGCCAGCAGTCTAAAGCTACTTTACAATGAGCAGTTCTTC. This codes for CASSLKLLYNEQFF.

In this sample, this clone turned up a few times. The CDR3 region is CASSPVTRNQPQHF. DNA for the CDR3: TGTGCCAGCAGTCCTGTCACACGCAATCAGCCCCAGCATTTT. The rearrangement uses TRBV27 and TRBJ1-5; D is unclear. This CDR3 region has 14 residues. Germline loops: CDR1 MNHEY, CDR2 SMNVEV (reference sequence). The V end lost 5 bases, the J end lost 2 bases, and 10 bases lay between the germline ends.

CDR3 in amino acids: CASSLRGLAGASTDTQYF. CDR3 DNA: TGTGCCAGCAGCCTACGGGGACTAGCGGGAGCAAGCACAGATACGCAGTATTTT. V is TRBV4-2 and J is TRBJ2-3; 14 positions match TRBD2. This CDR3 has 18 amino acids. V lost 4 bases, J lost 0 bases, and 6 bases stayed unmatched. Germline V lookup: CDR1 LGHNA, CDR2 YNFKEQ.

This clone was recorded once. V usage is TRBV10-3 and J usage is TRBJ2-1; TRBD2 matches 8 bases. CDR3 length equals 15 residues. Germline lookup yields CDR1 ENHRY and CDR2 SYGVKD. The V gene end was trimmed by 2 bases and the J gene end by 5 bases; junction bases not matched to a gene: 5. CDR3 nucleotide sequence: TGTGCCATCAGTGAGGGCGGGAGGATGAACAATGAGCAGTTCTTC. Translated: CAISEGGRMNNEQFF.

The chain employs TRBV28 and TRBJ2-4, with D perhaps being TRBD1 or TRBD2 (6 bases each). Germline V lookup: CDR1 MDHEN, CDR2 SYDVKM. Trimming left V 1 base short and J 8 bases short, with 12 bases between. The CDR3 spans 14 residues. CDR3 protein: CASSLLRGQHIQYF. CDR3 DNA sequence: TGTGCCAGCAGTTTATTACGGGGGCAACACATTCAGTACTTC.

The chain couples TRBV7-9 to TRBJ2-5, with D possibly being TRBD2 (5 bases). Germline assignment: CDR1 SEHNR and CDR2 FQNEAQ (reference sequence). V gave up 3 bases and J gave up 1 base, with 12 bases separating them. The CDR3 is 15 amino acids. The CDR3: CASSLIWTGQETQYF. CDR3 nucleotide sequence: TGTGCCAGCAGCTTGATCTGGACTGGCCAAGAGACCCAGTACTTC. Variable domain in full (rest from reference TRBV7-9 and TRBJ2-5): DTGVSQNPRHKITKRGQNVTFRCDPISEHNRLYWYRQTLGQGPEFLTYFQNEAQLEKSRLLSDRFSAERPKGSFSTLEIQRTEQGDSAMYLCASSLIWTGQETQYFGPGTRLLVL.

The chain joins TRBV9 to TRBJ1-1; weak D call: TRBD1 (5 bases). This CDR3 contains 12 residues. Germline V gives CDR1 SGDLS, CDR2 YYNGEE. V gave up 0 bases and J gave up 11 bases, with 11 bases separating them. The CDR3, as DNA: TGTGCCAGCAGCGTAGAATTAGGGGAGGCTTTCTTT. Protein product: CASSVELGEAFF. Full variable domain (outside the CDR3, taken from reference TRBV9 and TRBJ1-1): DSGVTQTPKHLITATGQRVTLRCSPRSGDLSVYWYQQSLDQGLQFLIQYYNGEERAKGNILERFSAQQFPDLHSELNLSSLELGDSALYFCASSVELGEAFFGQGTRLTVV.

V usage is TRBV27 and J usage is TRBJ2-5; D remains ambiguous. This CDR3 is built from 13 residues. Trimming removed 1 base at V and 2 bases at J, with 5 bases between. Germline-derived CDR1 and CDR2 are MNHEY and SMNVEV (reference sequence). As DNA, the CDR3 is TGTGCCAGCAGTTTATGGGAACAAGAGACCCAGTACTTC. It is translated as CASSLWEQETQYF.

V and J are TRBV18 and TRBJ1-2, with 7 nucleotides matching TRBD1. V dropped 2 bases and J dropped 0; count of bases not matched to a gene: 9. The germline CDR1 and CDR2 sequences are KGHSH and LQKENI. This CDR3 has 17 amino acids. CDR3 residues: CASSPFRTGGSNYGYTF. CDR3 sequence (DNA): TGTGCCAGCTCACCATTCCGGACAGGTGGATCTAACTATGGCTACACCTTC.

The V and J genes are TRBV6-1 and TRBJ1-5, with 7 bases matching TRBD1. Trimming removed 10 bases from V and 3 bases from J; junction bases left unmatched: 6. CDR3 length: 13 residues. CDR1 MNHNS and CDR2 SASEGT come from the germline V gene. CDR3 protein: CATKTGFNQPQHF. CDR3 nucleotide sequence: TGTGCCACAAAGACAGGGTTCAATCAGCCCCAGCATTTT.

The chain couples TRBV30 to TRBJ2-7; TRBD2 aligns across 10 bases. Germline CDR1 reads GTSNPN; CDR2 reads SVGIG (reference sequence). The CDR3 has 14 residues. The ends lost 0 bases at V and 4 bases at J; junction bases unmatched: 3. Here the CDR3 reads CAWSVASGRYEQYF. DNA of the CDR3: TGTGCCTGGAGTGTCGCTAGCGGGAGATACGAGCAGTACTTC. The variable domain in full, with the rest retrieved from reference TRBV30 and TRBJ2-7, is SQTIHQWPATLVQPVGSPLSLECTVEGTSNPNLYWYRQAAGRGLQLLFYSVGIGQISSEVPQNLSASRPQDRQFILSSKKLLLSDSGFYLCAWSVASGRYEQYFGPGTRLTVT.

The rearrangement links TRBV27 to TRBJ2-7; tentatively, D is TRBD2 (7 bases). Germline lookup yields CDR1 MNHEY and CDR2 SMNVEV (reference sequence). The length of the CDR3 is 11 residues. The V gene lost 7 bases and the J gene lost 5 bases, with 9 bases spanning the gap. The DNA of the CDR3 is TGTGCCAGCAACGGGGGGCACGAGCAGTACTTC. Protein product: CASNGGHEQYF.